This T cell receptor beta chain is from a study of metastatic and nonmetastatic thyroid tumors. Study in general: Comparative analysis of repertoires was undertaken across blood and tumor or nodule tissue obtained from malignant and benign thyroid patients. The study, taken as a whole, reports: A significant increase in TCR beta diversity was reportedly seen in malignant thyroid tumors relative to benign nodules, in blood and tumor.

Not a single patient had been given any form of treatment at any point before undergoing thyroid surgery. The CDR3 spans 17 residues. In germline, CDR1 is MNHEY, CDR2 SVGEGT. V was pared by 4 bases and J by 0 bases, with 13 bases between. This clone appeared a few times. Its antigen is currently unknown. Using MiXCR, TCRdb reanalyzed the PCR reads. The sample lists roughly 16,000 clones; about 23% were seen once. The sequenced sample was adjacent normal tissue. The V and J genes are TRBV6-2 or TRBV6-3 and TRBJ2-6; D is tentatively TRBD1 or TRBD2 (5 bases each). This clonotype was sampled from a female donor with papillary thyroid cancer or a benign thyroid nodule (not recorded which). Some clones in this sample may be carry-over from other donors' samples. The CDR3 nucleotides are TGTGCCAGCAGTTCTCGGCAGGGAGTCTCTGGGGCCAACGTCCTGACTTTC. It specifies CASSSRQGVSGANVLTF.